This TCR beta chain was identified in a study of T cell clones after liver transplantation. In the study overall: As an antigen-independent comparator, third-party-reactive TCRbeta sequences came from pre-transplant mixed lymphocyte reactions. Blood was drawn pre-transplant, before withdrawal, and after full or failed withdrawal. Findings and caveats of the study: In 5 of 8 subjects, circulating graft-donor-reactive CD4 TCRbeta sequences fell significantly after transplant.

Using immunoSEQ multiplex PCR, the repertoire was profiled, and TCRdb retains in-frame clones only, with some absent. Here the sample spans fewer than 45,000 clones, around 83% being singletons. This clone occurred a few times. As yet, its antigen is unknown. The receptor was derived from a human patient who received a liver transplant. Some T cells may be supplied by the graft donor. The sample consisted of CD4+ T cells from blood, taken 24 months after liver transplant.

The CDR3 DNA is TGTGCCAGCAGCTCCAGGGGACAGGGTGAAGATACGCAGTATTTT. Protein product: CASSSRGQGEDTQYF. The V gene is TRBV7-3, the J gene TRBJ2-3; TRBD1 agrees at 9 bases. J was trimmed by 5 bases and V by 4 bases; bases with no gene match: 7. Germline V gene sequence: CDR1 SGHTA, CDR2 FQGTGA. This CDR3 is built from 15 residues.